This TCR beta chain derives from a study of blood T cell repertoires in COVID-19. Study-level background: Samples taken during acute and convalescent COVID-19 were collected in the United States, Italy and Spain. T cells, B-cell-depleted T cells, or PBMCs provided the cDNA or gDNA that served as material.

Trimming took off 3 bases at V and 5 bases at J, with 10 bases between the two ends. The CDR3 loop spans 14 amino acids. Germline V gene sequence: CDR1 SGHAT, CDR2 FQDESV (reference sequence). The assay was immunoSEQ multiplex PCR, and TCRdb's table has in-frame clones only and misses some. The sample carries 250,000 to 350,000 clones, around 88% recorded once. V and J are TRBV11-1 and TRBJ1-4; D is possibly TRBD1 (6 bases). The clonotype was recovered from a man aged 25-40 years with acute or convalescent COVID-19. The source material was peripheral blood. The CDR3 bases are TGTGCCAGCAGCTTTGGGGGCGCGAATGAAAAACTGTTTTTT. Amino acid sequence: CASSFGGANEKLFF.